The entry that follows covers one T cell receptor beta chain sequence. The data are from a study of blood T cells in healthy people across ages. Together with a sample-barcoded 5' primer, a J-beta primer mix was included in a second PCR lasting roughly 6 to 12 cycles. TCRdb passed the 5' RACE reads through MiXCR, listing each CDR3 protein once. This sample has roughly 930,000 distinct CDR3 sequences, with under 50% found just once. The ends lost 0 bases at V and 4 bases at J; junction bases unmatched: 4. The CDR3 loop spans 15 amino acids. Germline V lookup: CDR1 DFQATT, CDR2 SNEGSKA (reference sequence).

This chain connects TRBV20-1 to TRBJ2-7, with 12 nucleotides matching TRBD2. What was sequenced was blood. This receptor was obtained from a young man in good health. The CDR3 coding sequence is TGCAGTGCTAGAGAGAAGACTAGCGGGGGTTACGAGCAGTACTTC. Translated, it gives CSAREKTSGGYEQYF.